This T cell receptor beta chain appears in the sequencing data of a study of response to subunit inactivated influenza vaccine. The CDR3 consists of 15 residues. The germline V and J ends were trimmed by 1 base and 5 bases, with 14 bases remaining between them. The germline gives CDR1 SGHTA, CDR2 FQGNSA. MiXCR, applied by TCRdb to the RT-PCR reads, yields one record per CDR3 protein. The sample yields 500,000 to 550,000 distinct CDR3 sequences, 6% to 9% seen once. Sequenced here: PBMCs from blood, sampled around 25 months after vaccination. The chain uses TRBV7-2 and TRBJ1-2, with a possible D match to TRBD1 (6 bases). The TCR originated in a man in his fifties or sixties who received an inactivated influenza vaccine. The CDR3 region has the DNA TGTGCCAGCAGCTTAGGTCAGGGGTCGGAATATGGCTACACCTTC. It specifies CASSLGQGSEYGYTF.